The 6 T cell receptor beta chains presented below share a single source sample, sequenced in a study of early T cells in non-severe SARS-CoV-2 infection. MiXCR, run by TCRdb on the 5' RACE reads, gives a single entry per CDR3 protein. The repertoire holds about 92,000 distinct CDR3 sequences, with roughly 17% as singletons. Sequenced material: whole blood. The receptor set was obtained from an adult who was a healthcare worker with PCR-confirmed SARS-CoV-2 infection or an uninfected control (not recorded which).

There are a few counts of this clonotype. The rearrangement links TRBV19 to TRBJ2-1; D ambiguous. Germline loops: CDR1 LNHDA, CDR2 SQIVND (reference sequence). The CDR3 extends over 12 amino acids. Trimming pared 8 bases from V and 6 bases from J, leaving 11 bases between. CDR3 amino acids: CASQAAPNEQFF. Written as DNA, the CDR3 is TGTGCCAGTCAGGCAGCACCCAATGAGCAGTTCTTC.

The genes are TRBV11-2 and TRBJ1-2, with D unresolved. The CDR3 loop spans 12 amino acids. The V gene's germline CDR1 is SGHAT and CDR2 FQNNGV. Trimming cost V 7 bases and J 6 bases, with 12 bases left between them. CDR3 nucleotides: TGTGCCAGCACCGGGCCTCCTGATGGCTACACCTTC. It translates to CASTGPPDGYTF.

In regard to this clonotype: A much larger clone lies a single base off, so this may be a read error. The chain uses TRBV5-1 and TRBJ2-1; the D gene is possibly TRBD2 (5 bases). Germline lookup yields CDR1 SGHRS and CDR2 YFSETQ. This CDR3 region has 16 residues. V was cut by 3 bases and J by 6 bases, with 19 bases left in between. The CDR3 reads CASSSRRWHLCNEQFF. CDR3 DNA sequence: TGCGCCAGCAGCTCGAGGAGGTGGCACCTCTGCAATGAGCAGTTCTTC.

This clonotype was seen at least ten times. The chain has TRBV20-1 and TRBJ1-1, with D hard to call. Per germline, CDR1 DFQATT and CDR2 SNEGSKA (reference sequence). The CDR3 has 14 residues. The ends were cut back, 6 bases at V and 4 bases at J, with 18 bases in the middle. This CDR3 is CSAPAQGLVTEAFF. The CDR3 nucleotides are TGCAGTGCGCCCGCCCAAGGGCTGGTCACTGAAGCTTTCTTT.

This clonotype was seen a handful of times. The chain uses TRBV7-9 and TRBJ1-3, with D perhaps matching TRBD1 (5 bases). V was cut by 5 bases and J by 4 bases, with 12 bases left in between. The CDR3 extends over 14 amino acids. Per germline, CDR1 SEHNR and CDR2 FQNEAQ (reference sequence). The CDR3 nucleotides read TGTGCCAGCAGCATGCCGGGACGAGGAAACACCATATATTTT. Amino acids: CASSMPGRGNTIYF.

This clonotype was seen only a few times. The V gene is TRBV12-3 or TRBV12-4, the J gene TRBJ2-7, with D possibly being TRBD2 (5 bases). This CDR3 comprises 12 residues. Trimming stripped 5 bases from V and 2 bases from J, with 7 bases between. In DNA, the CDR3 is TGTGCCAGCAGTACCGGGACCTACGAGCAGTACTTC. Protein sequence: CASSTGTYEQYF.